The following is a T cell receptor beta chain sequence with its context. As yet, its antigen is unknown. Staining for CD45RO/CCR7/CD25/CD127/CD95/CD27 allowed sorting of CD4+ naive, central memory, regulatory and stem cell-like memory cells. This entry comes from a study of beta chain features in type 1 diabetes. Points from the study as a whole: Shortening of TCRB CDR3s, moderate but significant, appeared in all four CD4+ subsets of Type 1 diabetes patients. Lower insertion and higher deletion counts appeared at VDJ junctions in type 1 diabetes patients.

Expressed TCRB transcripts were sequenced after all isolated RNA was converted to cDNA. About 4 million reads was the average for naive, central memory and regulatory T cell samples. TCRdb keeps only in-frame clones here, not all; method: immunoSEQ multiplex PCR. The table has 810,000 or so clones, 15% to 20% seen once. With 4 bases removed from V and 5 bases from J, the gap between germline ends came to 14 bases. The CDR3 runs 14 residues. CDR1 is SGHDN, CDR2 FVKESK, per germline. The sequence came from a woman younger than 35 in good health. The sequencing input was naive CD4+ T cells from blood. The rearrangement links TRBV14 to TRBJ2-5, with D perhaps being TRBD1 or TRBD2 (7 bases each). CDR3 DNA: TGTGCCAGCAGCCCAGGGGGGGAGTCGGAGACCCAGTACTTC. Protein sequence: CASSPGGESETQYF.